The rows below give T cell receptor beta chains drawn from one sample of a study of OX40 agonist ivuxolimab in advanced cancers. TCRdb's copy holds only in-frame clones and misses some; the assay was immunoSEQ multiplex PCR. In the table there are about 44,000 clones, around 80% of which are singletons. Here the sequenced sample was CD4+ or CD8+ T cells sorted from blood, taken in a trial of the OX40 agonist ivuxolimab. All receptors derive from an adult with an advanced solid tumor such as melanoma, head and neck, liver or kidney cancer. The CDR3 runs from the conserved cysteine through the conserved F or W. A D gene is named only where the DNA matches it firmly. Part of the rows lack a size; the others show once, few, many or a class for expanded clones.

clone_size j_call v_call d_call cdr3_length cdr3_nt cdr3_aa
NA TRBJ2-7 TRBV5-4 NA 17 TGTGCCAGCAGCTTGGAGGCCATGGCAGGGGTAACCTACGAGCAGTACTTC CASSLEAMAGVTYEQYF
NA TRBJ1-2 TRBV11-2 TRBD1 13 TGTGCCAGCAGCTCGGGACAGGGAAGTGGCTACACCTTC CASSSGQGSGYTF
NA TRBJ1-3 TRBV6-5 NA 16 TGTGCCAGCAGTTACCAGCAGTCGGGAGCTGGAAACACCATATATTTT CASSYQQSGAGNTIYF
NA TRBJ2-1 TRBV27 NA 16 TGTGCCAGCAGTTTATCCACCGGAGTACCCTACAATGAGCAGTTCTTC CASSLSTGVPYNEQFF
NA TRBJ1-2 TRBV7-9 NA 13 TGTGCCAGCAGCCTCTACGGCAACTATGGCTACACCTTC CASSLYGNYGYTF
NA TRBJ2-7 TRBV11-2 NA 15 TGTGCCAGCAGCTTAGAGTCGGGAAGCTCCTACGAGCAGTACTTC CASSLESGSSYEQYF
NA TRBJ2-1 TRBV5-1 TRBD2 17 TGCGCCAGCAGCTCGGCGGGAGGGCCCGGGGGGTACCATGAGCAGTTCTTC CASSSAGGPGGYHEQFF
once TRBJ1-2 TRBV5-6 TRBD1 16 TGTGCCAGCAGCTTGGTTGGGACAGGCTTTACGTATGGCTACACCTTC CASSLVGTGFTYGYTF
NA TRBJ1-1 TRBV5-1 NA 13 TGCGCCAGCAGCTTGGCTCCGAACACTGAAGCTTTCTTT CASSLAPNTEAFF
once TRBJ1-1 TRBV9 TRBD1 13 TGTGCCAGCAGCGTAGAGGGGCGCAGGGGGGCTTTCTTT CASSVEGRRGAFF
NA TRBJ1-5 TRBV7-2 TRBD1 16 TGTGCCAGCAGCTTGGGGACAGGTCTTCGGAATCAGCCCCAGCATTTT CASSLGTGLRNQPQHF
few TRBJ2-7 TRBV7-8 NA 15 TGTGCCAGCAGCTTACTCGAGGGGTCGGTCTACGAGCAGTACTTC CASSLLEGSVYEQYF
NA TRBJ2-6 TRBV5-1 NA 15 TGCGCCAGCAGCGTCCAGGCGTCTGGGGCCAACGTCCTGACTTTC CASSVQASGANVLTF
NA TRBJ2-5 TRBV13 NA 15 TGTGCCAGCAGCTTCCCGCAGGGGTCCAGCGAGACCCAGTACTTC CASSFPQGSSETQYF
NA TRBJ2-3 TRBV4-3 TRBD2 16 TGCGCCAGCAGCCAAGGCCTAGCGGGAGAGGGGGATACGCAGTATTTT CASSQGLAGEGDTQYF
NA TRBJ2-7 TRBV19 TRBD1 12 TGTGCCAGCGGGACAGGGGTCTACGAGCAGTACTTC CASGTGVYEQYF
once TRBJ2-6 TRBV18 NA 17 TGTGCCAGCTCACCCGGCCTGAGGAGCTCTGGGGCCAACGTCCTGACTTTC CASSPGLRSSGANVLTF
NA TRBJ1-1 TRBV5-5 NA 14 TGTGCCAGCAGCTTGGGTCCAGCTAACACTGAAGCTTTCTTT CASSLGPANTEAFF
NA TRBJ1-4 TRBV19 NA 15 TGTGCCAGTAGTATCGGAGGGGAACTACGCGAAAAACTGTTTTTT CASSIGGELREKLFF
NA TRBJ2-7 TRBV7-8 TRBD2 15 TGTGCCAGCAGCCACGCCCGGACTAGCGGGAGGCAGCAGTACTTC CASSHARTSGRQQYF
few TRBJ1-2 TRBV11-2 TRBD1 15 TGTGCCAGCAGCTACCCCGGGACAGGGACTGGGGGCTACACCTTC CASSYPGTGTGGYTF
NA TRBJ2-2 TRBV4-2 TRBD2 17 TGTGCCAGCAGCCAAGCATTTAGCGGGAGGAACACCGGGGAGCTGTTTTTT CASSQAFSGRNTGELFF
few TRBJ1-5 TRBV18 NA 13 TGTGCCAGCTCAGCAAGGACGAATCAGCCCCAGCATTTT CASSARTNQPQHF
NA TRBJ1-2 TRBV5-1 NA 12 TGCGCCAGCAGTTCCGGGGGATCTGGCTACACCTTC CASSSGGSGYTF
NA TRBJ2-2 TRBV2 NA 14 TGTGCCAGCACATCCGCGGGGGCGACCGGGGAGCTGTTTTTT CASTSAGATGELFF
NA TRBJ2-1 TRBV11-2 NA 15 TGTGCCAGCAGCTTAGGGAGGGCCAAGTACAATGAGCAGTTCTTC CASSLGRAKYNEQFF
NA TRBJ2-7 TRBV29-1 TRBD2 17 TGCAGCGTTTTCAGTGAGAATCTAGCGGGGACTACCTACGAGCAGTACTTC CSVFSENLAGTTYEQYF
once TRBJ1-2 TRBV7-9 NA 12 TGTGCCAGCAGCGCGATAGGGTTGGGCTACACCTTC CASSAIGLGYTF
NA TRBJ2-2 TRBV11-3 TRBD1 15 TGTGCCAGCAGCTTATACAGGGGACAAGACGGGGAGCTGTTTTTT CASSLYRGQDGELFF
NA TRBJ2-7 TRBV29-1 NA 12 TGCAGCGTTGAAGATCAGGGCTACGAGCAGTACTTC CSVEDQGYEQYF
NA TRBJ1-2 TRBV6-5 NA 14 TGTGCCAGCAGTGGGCCTGGAGGGAACTATGGCTACACCTTC CASSGPGGNYGYTF
NA TRBJ2-5 TRBV7-6 NA 13 TGTGCCAGCAGCATGTCCGTGTTCGAGACCCAGTACTTC CASSMSVFETQYF
once TRBJ1-2 TRBV2 NA 14 TGTGCCAGCTCATGGGACTCGGGGAATGCTGGCTACACCTTC CASSWDSGNAGYTF
NA TRBJ2-5 TRBV30 NA 14 TGTGCCTGGAGCCTAGGGGGAGATTGGGAGACCCAGTACTTC CAWSLGGDWETQYF
NA TRBJ2-1 TRBV30 NA 17 TGTGCCTGGAGGGGCGTACAACTCAAGGGTTTCAACAATGAGCAGTTCTTC CAWRGVQLKGFNNEQFF
NA TRBJ1-5 TRBV2 NA 14 TGTGCCAGCAGTGGGGAGGGCGGCAATCAGCCCCAGCATTTT CASSGEGGNQPQHF
NA TRBJ2-3 TRBV5-1 NA 16 TGCGCCAGCAGCTTGGTGGCTAGCAGATACACAGATACGCAGTATTTT CASSLVASRYTDTQYF
once TRBJ2-7 TRBV7-2 NA 16 TGTGCCAGTGCGTTCCCGAGGGACTTTCCCTCCTACGAGCAGTACTTC CASAFPRDFPSYEQYF
once TRBJ2-5 TRBV6-1 TRBD1 13 TGTGCCAGCGCGGACAGGGGAGCCGAGACCCAGTACTTC CASADRGAETQYF
NA TRBJ2-4 TRBV4-2 TRBD2 16 TGTGCCAGCAGCCAAGGGCTAGCGGGAGGGGATGGCATTCAGTACTTC CASSQGLAGGDGIQYF
NA TRBJ2-4 TRBV19 NA 13 TGTGCCAGTACCCTTAGTGGGGGAAACATTCAGTACTTC CASTLSGGNIQYF
once TRBJ2-2 TRBV25-1 TRBD2 15 TGTGCCAGCAGTGACGTAGGGAGGGGCACCGGGGAGCTGTTTTTT CASSDVGRGTGELFF
few TRBJ1-2 TRBV6-5 NA 14 TGTGCCAGCAGTTACCTCAACGGACACGATGGCTACACCTTC CASSYLNGHDGYTF
NA TRBJ2-1 TRBV6-5 TRBD2 16 TGTGCCAGCAGTTACTCGAGGATGGCGGGAGAACATGAGCAGTTCTTC CASSYSRMAGEHEQFF
NA TRBJ2-5 TRBV19 NA 12 TGTGCCAGTAGTAACCTATTGGAGACCCAGTACTTC CASSNLLETQYF
once TRBJ1-2 TRBV30 NA 16 TGTGCCTGGAGCGCTCTTTCCCGGGCTCTGCCCTATGGCTACACCTTC CAWSALSRALPYGYTF
NA TRBJ2-1 TRBV10-2 NA 16 TGCGCCAGCAGTGATGGACTGGAAACTACAATCGATGAGCAGTTCTTC CASSDGLETTIDEQFF
NA TRBJ1-2 TRBV5-1 NA 12 TGCGCCAGCCGGGAAGCTAACTATGGCTACACCTTC CASREANYGYTF
NA TRBJ2-3 TRBV7-8 NA 15 TGTGCCAGCAGCTTAACGGGACCTTACACAGATACGCAGTATTTT CASSLTGPYTDTQYF
NA TRBJ2-7 TRBV6-4 TRBD1 15 TGTGCCAGCAGCCCATCCGGGACAGGGCACTACGAGCAGTACTTC CASSPSGTGHYEQYF
NA TRBJ2-1 TRBV5-1 TRBD2 14 TGCGCCAGCAGCTTTTCTAGCGGGAGAAATGAGCAGTTCTTC CASSFSSGRNEQFF
NA TRBJ1-2 TRBV5-1 TRBD1 15 TGCGCCAGCAGCCTGAAAGGACAGGAGGAATATGGCTACACCTTC CASSLKGQEEYGYTF
NA TRBJ2-7 TRBV6-5 TRBD2 15 TGTGCCAGCAGGCGACTAGCGGGGGGCTCCTACGAGCAGTACTTC CASRRLAGGSYEQYF
NA TRBJ1-2 TRBV10-1 NA 12 TGCGCCAGCAGTGCAGGGTCCTATGGCTACACCTTC CASSAGSYGYTF
NA TRBJ1-2 TRBV5-4 NA 13 TGTGCCAGCAGCCTCGGGCAGCTCTATGGCTACACCTTC CASSLGQLYGYTF